This TCR beta chain was sequenced in a study of blood T cells in healthy people across ages. Whole-study findings and limits: Diversity was estimated from one million T cells, and these estimates were considered underestimates.

The CDR3 contains 14 residues. Germline-derived CDR1 and CDR2 are LNHNV and YYDKDF (reference sequence). Unmatched junction bases numbered 1, after V lost 3 bases and J lost 2 bases. Primed by a sample-barcoded 5' primer and a J-beta primer mix, a second PCR proceeded for 7 to 11 cycles. TCRdb ran MiXCR on the 5' RACE reads and lists one entry per CDR3 protein. The sample records 750,000 to 1,000,000 distinct CDR3 sequences, roughly 28% being singletons. In this sample, this clonotype turned up a few times. Its matching antigen is unknown. This same sample was also taken into another study, of T cells of mothers and their children.

The rearrangement uses TRBV15 and TRBJ1-5; the match to TRBD1 covers 7 bases. The TCR was taken from a woman aged 35 to 49 in good health. The material sequenced was blood. The CDR3 here is CATSSRGGNQPQHF. Written as DNA, the CDR3 is TGTGCCACCAGCAGCAGGGGGGGCAATCAGCCCCAGCATTTT.